The present T cell receptor beta chain was sequenced within a study of shared clonotypes between healthy human individuals. Each subset's genomic DNA was shared equally among a number of immunoSEQ plates. Clones were sequenced by immunoSEQ multiplex PCR, and TCRdb holds only the in-frame ones, with some missing. The sample has just over 2,000,000 clones; about 95% are singletons. Only a few counts were recorded for this clone. The identical CDR3 is also encoded by other nucleotide sequences in the sample. The receptor was isolated from a man younger than 35 in good health. Sequencing was done on a sample of naive CD4+ T cells sorted from blood. Noted subset: CD45RA+ positively selected.

This CDR3 reads CASSPGATNEKLFF. The CDR3 DNA reads TGTGCCAGCTCACCAGGAGCAACTAATGAAAAACTGTTTTTT. The chain uses TRBV18 and TRBJ1-4; D is uncertain. V was shortened by 2 bases and J by 0 bases, with 4 bases between the two germline ends. The CDR3 runs to 14 residues. The germline V gene has CDR1 KGHSH and CDR2 LQKENI. Filled out from reference TRBV18 and TRBJ1-4, the complete variable domain reads NAGVMQNPRHLVRRRGQEARLRCSPMKGHSHVYWYRQLPEEGLKFMVYLQKENIIDESGMPKERFSAEFPKEGPSILRIQQVVRGDSAAYFCASSPGATNEKLFFGSGTQLSVL.